Presented here are 11 T cell receptor beta chains from one specimen sequenced in a study of radiotherapy plus CTLA-4 blockade in lung cancer (dated by TCRdb to the late 2010s). Preparation of the library involved the immunoSEQ multiplex PCR assay. TCRdb took over this immuneACCESS table, retaining in-frame rearrangements with V and J assigned. Such tables are incomplete; in checked studies, under half of the missing clones stem from an unresolved V gene, and the remainder is unexplained. This sample gives 50,000 to 85,000 clones in total; about 80% of them show up just once. About 4.2% of the sample is held by the ten biggest clonotypes. Material: peripheral blood, obtained from a patient treated with radiotherapy plus ipilimumab. Receptors were obtained from a human donor with non-small cell lung cancer who had a partial response to radiotherapy plus ipilimumab.

J is TRBJ2-7 and V is TRBV19; 8 bases align to TRBD2. The junction had 4 bases not matched to a gene; V was cut back by 5 bases and J by 4 bases. Germline V lookup: CDR1 LNHDA, CDR2 SQIVND (reference sequence). The CDR3 runs 13 residues. CDR3 DNA sequence: TGTGCCAGTAGTCGGAGCGGGAGTTACGAGCAGTACTTC. This codes for CASSRSGSYEQYF.

V and J are TRBV4-1 and TRBJ2-7, with 9 bases that match TRBD1. CDR3 length equals 17 residues. The germline V gene encodes CDR1 MGHRA and CDR2 YSYEKL. J was trimmed by 5 bases and V by 4 bases; bases with no gene match: 15. Written as DNA, the CDR3 is TGCGCCAGCAGCCGCCTAACGGGGACAGGGCCTTCGAACGAGCAGTACTTC. As protein: CASSRLTGTGPSNEQYF.

The chain uses TRBV5-6 and TRBJ1-6, with a possible D match to TRBD1 (6 bases). Trimming stripped 3 bases from V and 7 bases from J, with 8 bases between. Germline V gene data show CDR1 as SGHDT and CDR2 as YYEEEE. The CDR3 length is 13 residues. The CDR3 DNA sequence: TGTGCCAGCAGCTGGACAGACAATTCACCCCTCCACTTT. It yields the protein CASSWTDNSPLHF.

The chain has TRBV7-8 and TRBJ2-7, with TRBD2 matching 7 bases. Trimming took 2 bases from V and 4 from J; bases not matched to a gene: 8. Germline-derived CDR1 and CDR2 are SGHVS and FQNEAQ. The CDR3 runs to 15 residues. The DNA for the CDR3 is TGTGCCAGCAGCTTAAGTTGGCTAGCGGAGTACGAGCAGTACTTC. Amino acid sequence: CASSLSWLAEYEQYF. Complete variable domain (other parts from reference TRBV7-8 and TRBJ2-7): GAGVSQSPRYKVAKRGQDVALRCDPISGHVSLFWYQQALGQGPEFLTYFQNEAQLDKSGLPSDRFFAERPEGSVSTLKIQRTQQEDSAVYLCASSLSWLAEYEQYFGPGTRLTVT.

V usage is TRBV6-1 and J usage is TRBJ2-4; a possible D gene is TRBD2 (7 bases). The CDR3 is 16 residues long. CDR1 is MNHNS, CDR2 SASEGT, per germline. The V and J ends lost 3 bases and 1 base respectively, with 13 bases between them. CDR3 DNA sequence: TGTGCCAGCAGTGATGGGGGGCGGGAGGCCAAAAACATTCAGTACTTC. Translation: CASSDGGREAKNIQYF.

This clone appeared a few times. The CDR3 reads CASSISQGAEAFF. CDR3 coding DNA: TGTGCCAGTAGTATATCACAGGGGGCGGAAGCTTTCTTT. The V call is TRBV19, the J call TRBJ1-1; 9 nucleotides align to TRBD1. From germline, CDR1 is LNHDA and CDR2 SQIVND (reference sequence). V dropped 2 bases and J dropped 8; count of bases not matched to a gene: 3. The CDR3 length is 13 residues.

The chain combines TRBV2 with TRBJ1-2; D call uncertain. The germline CDR1 and CDR2 sequences are SNHLY and FYNNEI. V was cut by 6 bases and J by 1 base, with 6 bases left in between. This CDR3 comprises 12 residues. For the CDR3, the DNA is TGTGCCAGCAGCACAGATAACTATGGCTACACCTTC. This encodes CASSTDNYGYTF.

The chain recombines TRBV28 with TRBJ2-2; the D gene is possibly TRBD2 (6 bases). V lost 6 bases to trimming and J lost 5 bases, with 13 bases between them. Germline V gives CDR1 MDHEN, CDR2 SYDVKM. The CDR3 contains 14 residues. The CDR3 region is CASRWGAGTGELFF. CDR3 DNA sequence: TGTGCCAGCAGGTGGGGCGCGGGAACCGGGGAGCTGTTTTTT.

This sequence joins TRBV4-1 and TRBJ2-7; no firm D call. Trimming left V 5 bases short and J 2 bases short, with 16 bases between. There are 15 residues in the CDR3. CDR1 and CDR2 (germline): MGHRA, YSYEKL. The CDR3 coding sequence is TGCGCCAGCAGCTCGACTTCCCTCAAAACCTACGAGCAGTACTTC. Its translation: CASSSTSLKTYEQYF.

The chain joins TRBV29-1 to TRBJ2-3; 7 nucleotides agree with TRBD2. With V trimmed by 6 bases and J by 0 bases, 0 bases remained unmatched. The germline V gene encodes CDR1 SQVTM and CDR2 ANQGSEA. This CDR3 contains 12 residues. This chain's CDR3 is CSVGGSTDTQYF. CDR3 nucleotides: TGCAGCGTCGGGGGGAGCACAGATACGCAGTATTTT.

The chain is built from TRBV5-4 and TRBJ2-5, with 10 bases that match TRBD2. The J segment lost 5 bases and the V segment lost 5 bases, leaving 9 bases of the junction unmatched. CDR1 is SGHNT, CDR2 YYREEE, per germline (reference sequence). CDR3 size: 15 residues. The CDR3 sequence: CASRSPSGSSETQYF. For the CDR3, the DNA is TGTGCCAGCAGATCCCCTAGCGGGAGTAGTGAGACCCAGTACTTC. Combining the CDR3 with reference TRBV5-4 and TRBJ2-5 gives the whole variable domain ETGVTQSPTHLIKTRGQQVTLRCSSQSGHNTVSWYQQALGQGPQFIFQYYREEENGRGNFPPRFSGLQFPNYSSELNVNALELDDSALYLCASRSPSGSSETQYFGPGTRLLVL.